This entry describes one TCR beta chain. These data belong to a study of control samples from healthy donors and cancer patients. J lost 4 bases, V lost 3 bases, and 13 bases had no gene match. The CDR3 totals 18 residues. The germline CDR1 and CDR2 sequences are KGHSH and LQKENI. Generated by immunoSEQ multiplex PCR, the TCRdb table keeps only in-frame clones and is missing some. The data contain around 51,000 clones, about nine tenths of them singletons. The chain links TRBV18 to TRBJ2-2; 8 nucleotides align to TRBD1. The sample taken for sequencing was PBMCs. The clonotype was recovered from a man aged 45-65 years with head and neck cancer. The CDR3 DNA follows: TGTGCCAGCTCACCTCCCCTTACAGGGGGACGTAGCACCGGGGAGCTGTTTTTT. This codes for CASSPPLTGGRSTGELFF.